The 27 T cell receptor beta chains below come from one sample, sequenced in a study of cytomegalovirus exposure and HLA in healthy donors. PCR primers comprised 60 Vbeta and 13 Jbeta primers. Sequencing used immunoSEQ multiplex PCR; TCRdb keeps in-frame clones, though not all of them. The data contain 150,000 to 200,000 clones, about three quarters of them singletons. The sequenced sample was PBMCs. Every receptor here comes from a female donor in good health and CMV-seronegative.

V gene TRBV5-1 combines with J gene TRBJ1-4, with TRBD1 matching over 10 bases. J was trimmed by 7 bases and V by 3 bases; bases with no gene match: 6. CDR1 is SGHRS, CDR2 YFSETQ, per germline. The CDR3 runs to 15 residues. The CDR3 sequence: CASSWGTGVSEKLFF. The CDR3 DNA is TGCGCCAGCAGCTGGGGGACAGGGGTTAGTGAAAAACTGTTTTTT.

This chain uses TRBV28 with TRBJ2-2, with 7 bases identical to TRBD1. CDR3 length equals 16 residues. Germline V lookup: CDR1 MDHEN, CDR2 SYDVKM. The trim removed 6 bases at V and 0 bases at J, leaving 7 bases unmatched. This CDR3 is CASSPLGTANTGELFF. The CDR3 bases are TGTGCCAGCAGCCCTCTCGGGACAGCGAACACCGGGGAGCTGTTTTTT.

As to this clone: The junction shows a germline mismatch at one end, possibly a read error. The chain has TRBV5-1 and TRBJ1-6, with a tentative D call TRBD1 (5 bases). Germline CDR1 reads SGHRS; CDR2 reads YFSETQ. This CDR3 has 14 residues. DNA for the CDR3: TGCGCCAGCAGGTTGGGACTCGAGAATTCACCCCTCCACTTT. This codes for CASRLGLENSPLHF.

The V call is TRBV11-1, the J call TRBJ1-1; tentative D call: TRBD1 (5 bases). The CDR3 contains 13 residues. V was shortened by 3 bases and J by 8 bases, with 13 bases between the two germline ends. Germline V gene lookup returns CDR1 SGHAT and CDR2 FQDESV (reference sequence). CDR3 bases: TGTGCCAGCAGCTTGCTTGTCGGGGGGGAAGCTTTCTTT. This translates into CASSLLVGGEAFF.

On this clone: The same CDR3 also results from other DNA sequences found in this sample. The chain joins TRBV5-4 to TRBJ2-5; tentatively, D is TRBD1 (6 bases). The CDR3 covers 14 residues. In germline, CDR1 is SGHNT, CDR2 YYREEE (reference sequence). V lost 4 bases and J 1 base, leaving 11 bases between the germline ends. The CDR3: CASSLGQTQETQYF. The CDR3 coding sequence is TGTGCCAGCAGCCTCGGACAGACCCAAGAGACCCAGTACTTC.

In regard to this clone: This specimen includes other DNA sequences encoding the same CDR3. Written as DNA, the CDR3 is TGTGCCAGCAGACAGCCCGGGGGCACCGGGGAGCTGTTTTTT. Translation gives CASRQPGGTGELFF. V is TRBV7-3 and J is TRBJ2-2; a weak D match, TRBD2 (6 bases). The CDR3 contains 14 residues. Germline-derived CDR1 and CDR2 are SGHTA and FQGTGA. V was trimmed by 6 bases and J by 4 bases, leaving 12 bases between them.

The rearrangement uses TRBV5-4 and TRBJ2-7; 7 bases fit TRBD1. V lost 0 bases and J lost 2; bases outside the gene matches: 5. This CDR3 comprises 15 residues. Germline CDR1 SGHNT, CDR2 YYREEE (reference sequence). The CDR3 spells CASSLEDRPTYEQYF. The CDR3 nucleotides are TGTGCCAGCAGCTTGGAGGACAGGCCTACCTACGAGCAGTACTTC.

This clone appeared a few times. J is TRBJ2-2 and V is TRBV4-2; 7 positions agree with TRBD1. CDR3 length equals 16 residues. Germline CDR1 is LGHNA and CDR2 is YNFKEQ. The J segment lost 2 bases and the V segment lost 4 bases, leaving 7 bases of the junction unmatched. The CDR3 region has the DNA TGTGCCAGCAGCCGGCCGGGACAGAGAAACACCGGGGAGCTGTTTTTT. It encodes CASSRPGQRNTGELFF.

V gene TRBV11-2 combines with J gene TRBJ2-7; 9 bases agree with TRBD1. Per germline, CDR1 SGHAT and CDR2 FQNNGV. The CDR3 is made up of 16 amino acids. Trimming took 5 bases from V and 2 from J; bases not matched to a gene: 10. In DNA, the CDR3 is TGTGCCAGCAGCAGGCCCCCCGGGACAGGGACCTACGAGCAGTACTTC. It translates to CASSRPPGTGTYEQYF.

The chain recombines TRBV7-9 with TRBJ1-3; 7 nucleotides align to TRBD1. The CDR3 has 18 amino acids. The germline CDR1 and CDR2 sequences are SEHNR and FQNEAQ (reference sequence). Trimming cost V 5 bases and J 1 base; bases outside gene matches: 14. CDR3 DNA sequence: TGTGCCAGCAGCCCGCGCGCGGCAGGGGGAAATTCTGGAAACACCATATATTTT. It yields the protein CASSPRAAGGNSGNTIYF.

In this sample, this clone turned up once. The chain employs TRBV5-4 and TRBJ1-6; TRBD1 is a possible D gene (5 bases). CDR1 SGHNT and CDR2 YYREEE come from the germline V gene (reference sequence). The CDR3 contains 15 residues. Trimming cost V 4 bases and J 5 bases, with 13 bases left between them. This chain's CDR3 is CASSPQQGHNSPLHF. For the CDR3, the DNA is TGTGCCAGCAGCCCCCAGCAGGGCCATAATTCACCCCTCCACTTT.

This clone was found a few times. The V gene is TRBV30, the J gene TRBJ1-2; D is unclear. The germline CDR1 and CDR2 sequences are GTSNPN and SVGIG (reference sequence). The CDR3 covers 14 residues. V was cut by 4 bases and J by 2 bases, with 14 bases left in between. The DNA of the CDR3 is TGTGCCTGGAAAGGAAATGGAGGCAACTATGGCTACACCTTC. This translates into CAWKGNGGNYGYTF.

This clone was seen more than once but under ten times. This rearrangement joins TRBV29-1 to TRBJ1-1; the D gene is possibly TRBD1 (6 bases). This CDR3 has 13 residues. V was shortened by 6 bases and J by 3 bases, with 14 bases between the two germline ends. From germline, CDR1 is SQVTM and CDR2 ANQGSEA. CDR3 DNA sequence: TGCAGCGTGGCGGTAGGGGGGGACACTGAAGCTTTCTTT. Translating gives CSVAVGGDTEAFF.

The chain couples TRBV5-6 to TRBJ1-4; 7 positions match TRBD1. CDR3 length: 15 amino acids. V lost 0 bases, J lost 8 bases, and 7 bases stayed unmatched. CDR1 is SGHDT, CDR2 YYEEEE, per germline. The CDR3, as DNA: TGTGCCAGCAGCTTGGTGACAGGGTGGGACGAAAAACTGTTTTTT. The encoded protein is CASSLVTGWDEKLFF. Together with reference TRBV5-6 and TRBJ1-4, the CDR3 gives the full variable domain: DAGVTQSPTHLIKTRGQQVTLRCSPKSGHDTVSWYQQALGQGPQFIFQYYEEEERQRGNFPDRFSGHQFPNYSSELNVNALLLGDSALYLCASSLVTGWDEKLFFGSGTQLSVL.

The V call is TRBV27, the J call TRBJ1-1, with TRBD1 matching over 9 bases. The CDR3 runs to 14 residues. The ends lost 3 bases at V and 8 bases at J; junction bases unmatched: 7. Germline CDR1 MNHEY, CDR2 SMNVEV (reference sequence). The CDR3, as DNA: TGTGCCAGCAGTTTTGGACAGGGGACGCGGGAAGCTTTCTTT. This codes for CASSFGQGTREAFF.

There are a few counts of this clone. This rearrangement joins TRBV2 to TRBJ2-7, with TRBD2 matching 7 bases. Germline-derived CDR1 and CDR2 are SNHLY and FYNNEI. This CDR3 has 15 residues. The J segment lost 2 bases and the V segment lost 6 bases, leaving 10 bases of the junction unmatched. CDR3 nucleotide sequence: TGTGCCAGCAGCCCCCGGGACCGGGGGGCCTACGAGCAGTACTTC. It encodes CASSPRDRGAYEQYF.

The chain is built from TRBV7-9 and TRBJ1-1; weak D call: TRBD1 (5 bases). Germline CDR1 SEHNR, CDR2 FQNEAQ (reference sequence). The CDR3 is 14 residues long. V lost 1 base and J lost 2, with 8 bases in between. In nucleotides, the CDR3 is TGTGCCAGCAGCTTAGATCAGGGAAACACTGAAGCTTTCTTT. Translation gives CASSLDQGNTEAFF.

CDR3 residues: CASSYAPQGSYGYTF. The CDR3 coding sequence is TGTGCCAGCAGTTATGCCCCCCAGGGGTCCTATGGCTACACCTTC. The V call is TRBV6-5, the J call TRBJ1-2, with D possibly TRBD1 on 6 matching bases. V lost 3 bases to trimming and J lost 4 bases, with 15 bases between them. The CDR3 runs 15 residues. Per the germline V gene, CDR1 is MNHEY and CDR2 is SVGAGI.

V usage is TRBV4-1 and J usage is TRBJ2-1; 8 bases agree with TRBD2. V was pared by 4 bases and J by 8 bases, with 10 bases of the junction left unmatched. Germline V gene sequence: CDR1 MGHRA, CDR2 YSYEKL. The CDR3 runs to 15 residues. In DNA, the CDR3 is TGCGCCAGCAGCCCTCCGGGCGGGGGGCTGCATGAGCAGTTCTTC. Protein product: CASSPPGGGLHEQFF.

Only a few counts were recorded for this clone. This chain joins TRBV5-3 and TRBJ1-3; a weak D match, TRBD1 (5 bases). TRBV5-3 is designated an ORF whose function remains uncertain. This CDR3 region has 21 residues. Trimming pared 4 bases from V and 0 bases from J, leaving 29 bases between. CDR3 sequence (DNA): TGTGCCAGAAGCCCAATACTCTCCCGGTGGGGTCCAGGGTCCTCTGGAAACACCATATATTTT. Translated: CARSPILSRWGPGSSGNTIYF.

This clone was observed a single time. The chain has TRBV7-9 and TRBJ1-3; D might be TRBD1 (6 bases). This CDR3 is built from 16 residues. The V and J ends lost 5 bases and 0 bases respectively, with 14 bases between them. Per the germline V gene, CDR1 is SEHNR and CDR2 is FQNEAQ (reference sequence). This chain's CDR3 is CASSPDRPTSGNTIYF. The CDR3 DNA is TGTGCCAGCAGCCCCGACAGGCCTACCTCTGGAAACACCATATATTTT.

DNA of the CDR3: TGCGCCAGCAGCCAAGGAATAGCGGCCTACAATGAGCAGTTCTTC. Protein product: CASSQGIAAYNEQFF. The chain couples TRBV4-1 to TRBJ2-1, with a tentative D call TRBD2 (6 bases). Germline lookup yields CDR1 MGHRA and CDR2 YSYEKL. The length of the CDR3 is 15 residues. Trimming took off 1 base at V and 2 bases at J, with 9 bases between the two ends.

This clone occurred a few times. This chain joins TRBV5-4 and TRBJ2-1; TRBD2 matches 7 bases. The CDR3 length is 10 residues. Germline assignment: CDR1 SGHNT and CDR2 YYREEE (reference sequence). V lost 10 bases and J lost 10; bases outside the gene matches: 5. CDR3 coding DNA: TGTGCCGCGGGGGAATCCGAGCAGTTCTTC. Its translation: CAAGESEQFF.

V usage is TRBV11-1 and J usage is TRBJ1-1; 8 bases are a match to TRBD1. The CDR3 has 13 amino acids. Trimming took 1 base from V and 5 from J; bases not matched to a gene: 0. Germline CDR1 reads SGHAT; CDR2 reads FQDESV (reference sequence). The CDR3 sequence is CASSLGQGTEAFF. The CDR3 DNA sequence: TGTGCCAGCAGCTTAGGACAGGGGACTGAAGCTTTCTTT.

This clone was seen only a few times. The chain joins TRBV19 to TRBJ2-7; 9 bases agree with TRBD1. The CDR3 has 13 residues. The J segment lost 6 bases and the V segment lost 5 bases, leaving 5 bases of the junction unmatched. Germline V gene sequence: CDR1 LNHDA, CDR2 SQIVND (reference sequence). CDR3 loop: CASSGETGGEQYF. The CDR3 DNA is TGTGCCAGTAGTGGGGAGACAGGGGGCGAGCAGTACTTC.

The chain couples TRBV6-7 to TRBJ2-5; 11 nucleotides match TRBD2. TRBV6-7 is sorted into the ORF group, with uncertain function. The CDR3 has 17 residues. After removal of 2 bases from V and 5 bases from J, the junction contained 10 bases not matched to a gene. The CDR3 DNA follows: TGTGCCAGCAGTTACGTTGTTAGCGGGAGGGAAGGGGAGACCCAGTACTTC. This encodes CASSYVVSGREGETQYF.

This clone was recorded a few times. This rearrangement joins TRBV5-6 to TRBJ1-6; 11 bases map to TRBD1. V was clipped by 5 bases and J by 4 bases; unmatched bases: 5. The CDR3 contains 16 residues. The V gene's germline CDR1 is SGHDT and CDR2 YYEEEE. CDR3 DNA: TGTGCCAGCAGGTCCGGGACAGGGGGGTATAATTCACCCCTCCACTTT. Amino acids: CASRSGTGGYNSPLHF.